This record looks at one TCR beta chain sequence and its context. The clone's antigen remains unknown. No much larger clonotype is one base removed from it; base qualities were not supplied. The record originates from a study of T cells in Graves' hyperthyroidism and ophthalmopathy (dated by TCRdb to between 2017 and 2020). Background on the whole study: Peripheral blood was sampled at the time of initial diagnosis, prior to any treatment. After blood sampling, hyperthyroidism patients were treated with methimazole at a starting dose of 30 mg daily, and ophthalmopathy patients were treated with high-dose intravenous methylprednisolone. According to the paper, TCR Vbeta CDR3 sequencing was carried out on over 130 peripheral blood samples, which came from 40 to 45 ophthalmopathy, approximately 72 hyperthyroidism and approximately 17 progressor patients. To identify TCR V-J signatures that set the groups apart, the researchers used a discovery cohort of 100 patients, made up of roughly 45 with Graves' ophthalmopathy and 57 with stable Graves' hyperthyroidism. The 100 discovery patients were randomly split 7:3 into training and test sets. Whether ophthalmopathy could be predicted prospectively was tested in an independent validation cohort made up of under 20 hyperthyroidism patients plus 17 patients who later progressed to ophthalmopathy. In addition, the study compared T-cell repertoires in thyroid tissue and in blood from over 5 Graves' hyperthyroidism patients.

Stable Graves' hyperthyroidism was defined as no progression to ophthalmopathy during 18 months of follow-up. Hyperthyroidism patients were aged 18 to 65 years and newly diagnosed, with disease duration of less than 2 months. Patients with uncontrolled infections, other autoimmune diseases, pregnancy or lactation were excluded. Diagnoses were based on clinical symptoms, serum thyroxine and TRAb, thyroid ultrasound and orbital computed tomography. PBMCs were separated from roughly 10 ml of fresh peripheral blood using Ficoll-Paque density gradient centrifugation. Total RNA was extracted with Trizol reagent, and quality was checked on an Agilent 2100 Bioanalyzer. The cysteine opens and the phenylalanine closes a CDR3 of 15 amino acids. Only the CDR3 DNA stays, 45 bases, in frame from base 1. Trimming takes 3 bases off V and 7 bases off J; junction bases not matched to a gene: 7. Looking up the germline V gene yields CDR1 SGHTA and CDR2 FQGNSA.

Overall study results and their limits: In validation, the model predicted progression to ophthalmopathy a median of roughly 6.5 months before onset, with about 67% sensitivity and about 72% specificity. A 13 V-J signature model separated ophthalmopathy from stable hyperthyroidism, with roughly 88% sensitivity and 81% to 82% specificity in cross-validation and 80%/75% in testing. Most expanded thyroid clonotypes (frequency above 0.001) were also detected in blood, suggesting blood repertoires may reflect thyroid immune responses. Sample size was not statistically predetermined, and investigators were not blinded to group allocation.

Amplification of TCR beta CDR3 regions was carried out from RNA transcripts. The TCR CDR3 was subjected to a first round of RT-PCR using the HTBI primer set and the Qiagen OneStep RT-PCR kit. A second multiplex PCR round built the libraries, followed by size selection and purification. Libraries were sequenced paired-end with 100 bp reads on an Illumina HiSeq2000. For the original study's pipeline: Raw data were processed with SOAPnuke, discarding reads with adapters, uncalled bases, mean Phred below 15, or no exact constant-primer or identifier match. High-quality paired reads were merged with COPE v1.2.5, and unique nucleotide sequences were defined as clonotypes. MiTCR v1.1 was used to align the clonotypes against IMGT TRBV, TRBD and TRBJ reference segments. The analysis was restricted to V-J combinations with a frequency above 0.0001, which together covered about 99% of the repertoires. The TCS score was defined as the ratio of F50 (clonal expansion) to E x V (chaos), calculated using BLOSUM62-based TCRdist between CDR3 peptides within each V-J. Welch's t-statistics and random forest reduced 450 to 600 V-J features to 13, which were used in a naive Bayes classifier (R e1071). The Morisita-Horn index was used to measure how similar the thyroid and blood repertoires were. Using fastp trimming at Q25 and MiXCR clonotype assembly, TCRdb reanalyzed the public sequencing data and kept in-frame beta chains. Each entry is one CDR3 protein sequence, shown with its most common DNA and genes. TCRdb, not the authors, supplied the V and J calls. The sample table shows 800,000 or so distinct CDR3 sequences, and more than 30% are seen once. Around 10% of the sample comes from the top ten.

The chain is encoded by TRBV7-2 joined to TRBJ1-4, with 8 junctional bases fitting TRBD1. The sequence derives from a man younger than 35 with Graves' hyperthyroidism. The sequencing input was blood. The sequence in DNA is TGTGCCAGCAGCTTTACAGGGACAGGCGGTGAAAAACTGTTTTTT. Its protein product is CASSFTGTGGEKLFF.